Below, 32 T cell receptor beta chains from the same sample are listed, as sequenced in a study of T cells after yellow fever vaccination. TCRdb independently ran MiXCR on the 5' RACE reads; one entry per CDR3 protein. Altogether roughly 310,000 distinct CDR3 sequences are present, about 8.7% being singletons, with the ten largest covering approximately 19%. The starting material was PBMCs, obtained on the day of the first yellow fever vaccination. Receptors were obtained from a man between 18 and 35 years old who received the YFV17D yellow fever vaccine.

A few counts support this clonotype. The chain carries TRBV20-1 and TRBJ1-2, with TRBD1 as a possible D gene (5 bases). V shed 3 bases and J shed 7 bases, with 12 bases lying between them. Germline V gene lookup returns CDR1 DFQATT and CDR2 SNEGSKA (reference sequence). The CDR3 is made up of 12 amino acids. The CDR3: CSARPGGAGYTF. The CDR3 DNA sequence: TGCAGTGCTAGGCCCGGGGGAGCTGGCTACACCTTC.

This sequence joins TRBV7-8 and TRBJ2-6; D not resolved. The ends were cut back, 5 bases at V and 3 bases at J, with 11 bases in the middle. This CDR3 is 15 amino acids long. Germline V gives CDR1 SGHVS, CDR2 FQNEAQ. CDR3 residues: CASSLVGGGANVLTF. The DNA for the CDR3 is TGTGCCAGCAGCCTAGTGGGCGGTGGGGCCAACGTCCTGACTTTC.

This clonotype occurred many times. The V call is TRBV9, the J call TRBJ1-6, with D possibly matching TRBD1 (5 bases). V lost 3 bases and J lost 5, with 6 bases in between. In germline, CDR1 is SGDLS, CDR2 YYNGEE. The CDR3 runs to 13 residues. The CDR3 spells CASSDRNNSPLHF. As DNA, the CDR3 is TGTGCCAGCAGCGACAGGAATAATTCACCCCTCCACTTT.

The chain has TRBV4-3 and TRBJ1-6; D may be TRBD1 (5 bases). The V end was cut by 0 bases, the J end by 6 bases, with 12 bases between. The CDR3 has 16 residues. Germline V gene data show CDR1 as LGHNA and CDR2 as YSLEER. CDR3 amino acids: CASSQDVGQGNSPLHF. CDR3 nucleotide sequence: TGCGCCAGCAGCCAAGATGTCGGCCAGGGTAATTCACCCCTCCACTTT.

This clonotype appeared a few times. V usage is TRBV15 and J usage is TRBJ1-4; no firm D call. V shed 0 bases and J shed 6 bases, with 8 bases lying between them. CDR3 size: 14 residues. Per germline, CDR1 LNHNV and CDR2 YYDKDF (reference sequence). DNA for the CDR3: TGTGCCACCAGCAGAGATGGCAGTGATGAAAAACTGTTTTTT. It codes for CATSRDGSDEKLFF.

This clonotype was recorded at least ten times. The V and J genes are TRBV29-1 and TRBJ2-7, with D maybe TRBD1 (6 bases). The CDR3 contains 13 residues. Trimming cost V 6 bases and J 0 bases, with 12 bases left between them. The germline V gene encodes CDR1 SQVTM and CDR2 ANQGSEA. The CDR3 region is CSVMDRSSYEQYF. The DNA of the CDR3 is TGCAGCGTAATGGACAGAAGCTCCTACGAGCAGTACTTC.

This clonotype occurred once. V usage is TRBV6-1 and J usage is TRBJ1-2, with 7 positions matching TRBD1. CDR1 and CDR2 (germline): MNHNS, SASEGT. There are 13 residues in the CDR3. The V gene end was trimmed by 7 bases and the J gene end by 0 bases; junction bases not matched to a gene: 2. The CDR3 DNA sequence: TGTGCCAGCAAGACAGGGACTAACTATGGCTACACCTTC. Amino acids: CASKTGTNYGYTF.

This clonotype showed up just a few times. The chain is built from TRBV7-9 and TRBJ2-5; possibly TRBD2 for D (6 bases). The CDR3 is made up of 13 amino acids. Germline CDR1 SEHNR, CDR2 FQNEAQ (reference sequence). Trimming removed 7 bases from V and 1 base from J, with 10 bases in between. The CDR3 loop reads CASTEGLQETQYF. CDR3 in DNA: TGTGCCAGCACGGAGGGCCTCCAAGAGACCCAGTACTTC.

This clonotype was recorded a few times. This sequence joins TRBV4-1 and TRBJ2-1, with 9 bases identical to TRBD1. V shed 4 bases, J shed 8 bases, and the junction held 9 bases outside the gene matches. Germline loops: CDR1 MGHRA, CDR2 YSYEKL. The CDR3 is 15 residues long. The CDR3 region is CASSPSGTGRDEQFF. CDR3 nucleotide sequence: TGCGCCAGCAGCCCGAGCGGGACAGGGCGCGATGAGCAGTTCTTC.

This clonotype has at least ten counts. The chain uses TRBV5-1 and TRBJ1-6, with TRBD1 as a possible D gene (5 bases). The CDR3 runs to 17 residues. The germline CDR1 and CDR2 sequences are SGHRS and YFSETQ. V was shortened by 1 base and J by 7 bases, with 18 bases between the two germline ends. In DNA, the CDR3 is TGCGCCAGCAGCTTGTTATTCGGGGGGATTCGGAATTCACCCCTCCACTTT. It specifies CASSLLFGGIRNSPLHF.

In this sample, this clonotype turned up many times. This sequence joins TRBV12-3 or TRBV12-4 and TRBJ2-3, with 7 bases lining up with TRBD2. This CDR3 comprises 16 residues. V lost 4 bases to trimming and J lost 2 bases; unmatched junction nucleotides: 9. CDR3 sequence reads: CASSSYSGGNTDTQYF. CDR3 in DNA: TGTGCCAGCAGTTCTTATTCGGGGGGAAACACAGATACGCAGTATTTT.

Only a few counts were recorded for this clonotype. The CDR3 spells CASNPSGGGESPLHF. The CDR3 coding sequence is TGTGCCAGCAATCCCTCTGGGGGCGGAGAGTCACCCCTCCACTTT. V is TRBV6-1 and J is TRBJ1-6; D perhaps matches TRBD1 (6 bases). The V gene lost 7 bases and the J gene lost 10 bases, with 20 bases spanning the gap. CDR1 and CDR2 from the germline V gene are MNHNS and SASEGT. This CDR3 is built from 15 residues.

This clonotype was detected only a few times. The chain combines TRBV5-4 with TRBJ2-1; 16 bases agree with TRBD2. CDR1 and CDR2 (germline): SGHNT, YYREEE (reference sequence). V trimming: 2 bases; J trimming: 2 bases; junction bases outside the gene matches: 7. The CDR3 is 19 residues long. The CDR3 sequence is CASSFGTSGGVGPYNEQFF. CDR3 in DNA: TGTGCCAGCAGCTTCGGGACTAGCGGGGGGGTGGGACCCTACAATGAGCAGTTCTTC.

This clonotype was detected many times. This chain joins TRBV7-2 and TRBJ2-7, with D perhaps TRBD1 or TRBD2 (5 bases each). Deletions cut 5 bases from V and 6 bases from J, with 11 bases between. Germline values: CDR1 SGHTA, CDR2 FQGNSA. This CDR3 is built from 12 residues. CDR3 sequence (DNA): TGTGCCAGCAGCCCCTGGGACGGCGAGCAGTACTTC. Translated: CASSPWDGEQYF.

The genes are TRBV20-1 and TRBJ1-4; D perhaps matches TRBD1 (5 bases). Germline V gives CDR1 DFQATT, CDR2 SNEGSKA (reference sequence). V shed 6 bases and J shed 5 bases, with 19 bases lying between them. The CDR3 is 15 residues long. The CDR3: CSAPRTLDSNEKLFF. The CDR3 bases are TGCAGTGCCCCTCGGACACTGGACTCCAATGAAAAACTGTTTTTT.

In this sample, this clonotype turned up many times. This rearrangement joins TRBV12-3 or TRBV12-4 to TRBJ1-3, with 8 bases aligning to TRBD1. This CDR3 is built from 17 residues. Germline trimming cut 5 bases from V and 2 bases from J; bases unmatched to any gene: 11. The CDR3 here is CASSTGQGPYAGNTIYF. As DNA, the CDR3 is TGTGCCAGCAGTACCGGACAGGGCCCGTACGCTGGAAACACCATATATTTT.

On this clonotype itself: This could be a read error, since a much larger clone is one nucleotide away. The CDR3 protein is CASSLWTANTEAFF. CDR3 sequence (DNA): TGTGCCAGCAGCTTGTGGACAGCGAACACTGAAGCTTTCTTT. The V call is TRBV5-5, the J call TRBJ1-1; D may be TRBD1 (6 bases). This CDR3 region has 14 residues. V was cut by 1 base and J by 1 base, with 8 bases left in between. Germline loops: CDR1 SGHKS, CDR2 YYEKEE (reference sequence). The variable domain in full, completed from reference TRBV5-5 and TRBJ1-1, reads DAGVTQSPTHLIKTRGQQVTLRCSPISGHKSVSWYQQVLGQGPQFIFQYYEKEERGRGNFPDRFSARQFPNYSSELNVNALLLGDSALYLCASSLWTANTEAFFGQGTRLTVV.

This clonotype was recorded a few times. The chain uses TRBV5-1 and TRBJ1-1; weak D call: TRBD1 (5 bases). CDR3 length: 14 amino acids. In germline, CDR1 is SGHRS, CDR2 YFSETQ. The V end lost 4 bases, the J end lost 1 base, and 11 bases lay between the germline ends. The CDR3 nucleotides are TGCGCCAGCAGCCCCCTTGGACAGAACACTGAAGCTTTCTTT. It translates to CASSPLGQNTEAFF.

This chain links TRBV5-1 with TRBJ2-1; D perhaps matches TRBD1 (5 bases). CDR1 is SGHRS, CDR2 YFSETQ, per germline. The CDR3 contains 15 residues. V was shortened by 4 bases and J by 0 bases, with 11 bases between the two germline ends. Here the CDR3 reads CASSPDRSSYNEQFF. The DNA of the CDR3 is TGCGCCAGCAGCCCCGACAGAAGCTCCTACAATGAGCAGTTCTTC.

The J gene is TRBJ2-7, the V gene TRBV5-4, with D possibly matching TRBD1 (6 bases). Trimming took 0 bases from V and 6 from J, leaving 16 bases between them. CDR3 length: 15 amino acids. Germline-derived CDR1 and CDR2 are SGHNT and YYREEE (reference sequence). This CDR3 is CASSLDVQGLREQYF. The CDR3 DNA reads as TGTGCCAGCAGCTTGGACGTACAGGGCCTTCGCGAGCAGTACTTC.

Ten or more counts support this clonotype. The chain recombines TRBV6-2 or TRBV6-3 with TRBJ1-1, with TRBD1 matching over 8 bases. Germline trimming cut 0 bases from V and 11 bases from J; bases unmatched to any gene: 2. The CDR3 is 12 residues long. CDR1 is MNHEY and CDR2 is SVGEGT in the germline V gene. The DNA for the CDR3 is TGTGCCAGCAGTTACTCGACAGGGGAGGCTTTCTTT. This codes for CASSYSTGEAFF.

This clonotype showed up just a few times. The rearrangement uses TRBV12-3 or TRBV12-4 and TRBJ2-5; maybe TRBD2 (6 bases). V lost 3 bases, J lost 9 bases, and 8 bases lay in between. There are 11 residues in the CDR3. The CDR3 loop reads CASSFGEAQYF. The CDR3 DNA reads as TGTGCCAGCAGTTTTGGGGAGGCCCAGTACTTC.

The V call is TRBV29-1, the J call TRBJ2-5; D may be TRBD1 (6 bases). V lost 2 bases, J lost 5 bases, and 15 bases lay in between. This CDR3 is built from 14 residues. CDR1 and CDR2 (germline): SQVTM, ANQGSEA. CDR3 loop: CSVELGADWETQYF. In nucleotides, the CDR3 is TGCAGCGTTGAATTGGGGGCGGACTGGGAGACCCAGTACTTC.

This clonotype came up a few times. The rearrangement joins TRBV5-1 to TRBJ2-1; D is unresolved. The CDR3 extends over 14 amino acids. Trimming removed 0 bases from V and 7 bases from J, with 11 bases in between. CDR1 is SGHRS and CDR2 is YFSETQ in the germline V gene. CDR3 bases: TGCGCCAGCAGCTTGGAATTGACTGATAATGAGCAGTTCTTC. Protein sequence: CASSLELTDNEQFF. The whole variable domain, remainder taken from reference TRBV5-1 and TRBJ2-1, is KAGVTQTPRYLIKTRGQQVTLSCSPISGHRSVSWYQQTPGQGLQFLFEYFSETQRNKGNFPGRFSGRQFSNSRSEMNVSTLELGDSALYLCASSLELTDNEQFFGPGTRLTVL.

In this sample, this clonotype turned up many times. The chain employs TRBV6-5 and TRBJ2-7; 8 bases map to TRBD1. The CDR3 contains 16 residues. The germline CDR1 and CDR2 sequences are MNHEY and SVGAGI. Trimming took 2 bases from V and 3 from J; bases not matched to a gene: 9. CDR3 nucleotides: TGTGCCAGCAGTTACCTAAGGGAACAGGGGGACTACGAGCAGTACGTC. This encodes CASSYLREQGDYEQYV.

This clonotype was seen at least ten times. The rearrangement joins TRBV12-3 or TRBV12-4 to TRBJ1-5; D unclear. The CDR3 extends over 14 amino acids. Trimming removed 7 bases at V and 5 bases at J, with 15 bases between. CDR3 bases: TGTGCCAGCAACCTTTTGGGATCTGATCAGCCCCAGCATTTT. Its protein product is CASNLLGSDQPQHF.

This clonotype showed up many times. The V call is TRBV25-1, the J call TRBJ2-7, with D tentatively TRBD2 (5 bases). The germline V gene encodes CDR1 MGHDK and CDR2 SYGVNS. V lost 0 bases and J lost 2, with 5 bases in between. The CDR3 spans 13 residues. CDR3 loop: CASSEYGAYEQYF. In DNA form, the CDR3 reads TGTGCCAGCAGTGAATACGGGGCCTACGAGCAGTACTTC.

This rearrangement joins TRBV7-2 to TRBJ2-5, with 7 bases matching TRBD2. J gave up 2 bases and V 3 bases, and 6 bases lay outside the gene matches. In germline, CDR1 is SGHTA, CDR2 FQGNSA. The CDR3 spans 15 residues. CDR3 coding DNA: TGTGCCAGCAGCTTTTATTGGCGGGGGCAAGAGACCCAGTACTTC. Its protein is CASSFYWRGQETQYF.

In its sample, this clonotype was seen many times. The gene calls are TRBV25-1 and TRBJ2-6; D is possibly TRBD1 (5 bases). Between the trimmed V and J ends, which lost 0 bases and 2 bases, there was a span of 8 bases. Germline lookup yields CDR1 MGHDK and CDR2 SYGVNS. CDR3 length: 16 amino acids. CDR3 coding DNA: TGTGCCAGCAGTGAATATTTAGGGGCTGGGGCCAACGTCCTGACTTTC. It translates to CASSEYLGAGANVLTF.

This clonotype was seen at least ten times. The chain uses TRBV7-2 and TRBJ1-2; D gene unclear. V was pared by 1 base and J by 6 bases, with 9 bases between. Germline V gene data show CDR1 as SGHTA and CDR2 as FQGNSA. CDR3 length: 13 amino acids. The CDR3 sequence: CASSLDLYHGYTF. The CDR3 region has the DNA TGTGCCAGCAGCTTAGATTTATATCATGGCTACACCTTC.

CDR3 DNA sequence: TGTGCCAGCTCACCACTAGACAATAACTATGGCTACACCTTC. Encoded protein: CASSPLDNNYGYTF. This chain uses TRBV18 with TRBJ1-2; D is uncertain. V lost 1 base to trimming and J lost 1 base, with 7 bases between them. This CDR3 comprises 14 residues. Germline V gives CDR1 KGHSH, CDR2 LQKENI. Full variable domain (rest looked up from reference TRBV18 and TRBJ1-2): NAGVMQNPRHLVRRRGQEARLRCSPMKGHSHVYWYRQLPEEGLKFMVYLQKENIIDESGMPKERFSAEFPKEGPSILRIQQVVRGDSAAYFCASSPLDNNYGYTFGSGTRLTVV.

The gene calls are TRBV14 and TRBJ2-7; TRBD2 matches at 9 bases. Looked up from germline, CDR1 is SGHDN and CDR2 is FVKESK. There are 16 residues in the CDR3. The V and J ends lost 3 bases and 3 bases, in that order; junction bases with no gene match: 9. The CDR3 loop is CASSQIVAGALYEQYF. The CDR3 nucleotides are TGTGCCAGCAGCCAGATAGTAGCGGGGGCCCTCTACGAGCAGTACTTC.